Below are 10 T cell receptor beta chains sequenced from a single sample in a study of OX40 agonist ivuxolimab in advanced cancers. Some clones are missing from TCRdb's copy, which holds only in-frame ones; the method was immunoSEQ multiplex PCR. Of 37,000 or so clones in the sample, about 90% were seen once. Here the sequenced sample was CD4+ or CD8+ T cells sorted from blood, taken in a trial of the OX40 agonist ivuxolimab. Receptor source: an adult with an advanced solid tumor such as melanoma, head and neck, liver or kidney cancer.

The V gene is TRBV21-1, the J gene TRBJ1-4; the tabulated D call, TRBD1, remains unverified against the DNA. TRBV21-1 is termed a pseudogene. The CDR3 is 19 amino acids. The CDR3 DNA reads as TGTGCCAGCAGCAACAGCGGGACAGGGGTTCGCTCAACTAATGAAAAACTGTTTTTT. This gives the protein CASSNSGTGVRSTNEKLFF.

The chain links TRBV7-6 to TRBJ2-7; D is unclear. The CDR3 runs 14 residues. The germline gives CDR1 SGHVS, CDR2 FNYEAQ. V was cut by 1 base and J by 3 bases, with 10 bases left in between. The CDR3 DNA follows: TGTGCCAGCAGCTTAGTCGAGACAAACTACGAGCAGTACTTC. Translated, it gives CASSLVETNYEQYF.

The chain employs TRBV6-5 and TRBJ2-2; 11 bases map to TRBD1. Germline V CDR1 and CDR2: MNHEY, SVGAGI. The CDR3 sequence is 14 residues long. V was clipped by 10 bases and J by 3 bases; unmatched bases: 4. The CDR3 loop reads CATRTGGYTGELFF. The CDR3, as DNA: TGTGCCACAAGGACAGGGGGCTACACCGGGGAGCTGTTTTTT.

The J gene is TRBJ1-4, the V gene TRBV4-3, with TRBD1 identical over 7 bases. CDR1 is LGHNA and CDR2 is YSLEER in the germline V gene. The CDR3 has 16 residues. Trimming took 1 base from V and 4 from J; bases not matched to a gene: 6. This chain's CDR3 is CASSQVVAGGNEKLFF. The CDR3 nucleotides read TGCGCCAGCAGCCAAGTTGTCGCAGGGGGTAATGAAAAACTGTTTTTT.

The chain links TRBV7-8 to TRBJ1-4; D may be TRBD1 (5 bases). The V and J ends lost 11 bases and 4 bases respectively, with 17 bases between them. The CDR3 is 14 amino acids. Germline CDR1 SGHVS, CDR2 FQNEAQ. CDR3 sequence reads: CASSSRQSNEKLFF. CDR3 sequence (DNA): TGTGCCTCGAGTTCGAGACAGAGTAATGAAAAACTGTTTTTT.

This clone was counted a single time. The chain links TRBV4-1 to TRBJ2-7, with D unclear. This CDR3 has 13 residues. Trimming took 0 bases from V and 7 from J, leaving 10 bases between them. In germline, CDR1 is MGHRA, CDR2 YSYEKL. In nucleotides, the CDR3 is TGCGCCAGCAGCCAAGAGGAGAGCTCTGAGCAGTACTTC. Its protein is CASSQEESSEQYF.

The rearrangement links TRBV27 to TRBJ2-1; D is ambiguous. The CDR3 has 13 amino acids. The V end lost 5 bases, the J end lost 0 bases, and 5 bases lay between the germline ends. Germline CDR1 MNHEY, CDR2 SMNVEV (reference sequence). The CDR3 is CASSLSSYNEQFF. Written as DNA, the CDR3 is TGTGCCAGCAGTCTGAGCTCCTACAATGAGCAGTTCTTC.

The CDR3: CASSLRGGAGYGYTF. In DNA form, the CDR3 reads TGTGCCAGCAGTTTAAGAGGGGGCGCTGGCTATGGCTACACCTTC. The chain uses TRBV27 and TRBJ1-2; 7 positions agree with TRBD1. The CDR3 length is 15 residues. J was trimmed by 4 bases and V by 2 bases; bases with no gene match: 7. Germline assignment: CDR1 MNHEY and CDR2 SMNVEV (reference sequence).

The gene calls are TRBV6-5 and TRBJ1-2; D gene uncertain. This CDR3 is 13 amino acids long. The germline V and J ends were trimmed by 5 bases and 5 bases, with 12 bases remaining between them. Germline V gives CDR1 MNHEY, CDR2 SVGAGI. The CDR3 region is CASSIGLSYGYTF. In DNA, the CDR3 is TGTGCCAGCAGTATCGGACTCTCTTATGGCTACACCTTC.

Details on this clone: A read error may produce the germline difference seen at one junction end. The rearrangement joins TRBV7-7 to TRBJ2-3; D is perhaps TRBD2 (6 bases). CDR3 length: 15 amino acids. Looked up from germline, CDR1 is SSHAT and CDR2 is FNYEAQ (reference sequence). This CDR3 is CASSLGDLSTDTQYF. The CDR3 DNA is TGTGCTAGCAGCTTGGGGGACTTAAGCACAGATACGCAGTATTTT.